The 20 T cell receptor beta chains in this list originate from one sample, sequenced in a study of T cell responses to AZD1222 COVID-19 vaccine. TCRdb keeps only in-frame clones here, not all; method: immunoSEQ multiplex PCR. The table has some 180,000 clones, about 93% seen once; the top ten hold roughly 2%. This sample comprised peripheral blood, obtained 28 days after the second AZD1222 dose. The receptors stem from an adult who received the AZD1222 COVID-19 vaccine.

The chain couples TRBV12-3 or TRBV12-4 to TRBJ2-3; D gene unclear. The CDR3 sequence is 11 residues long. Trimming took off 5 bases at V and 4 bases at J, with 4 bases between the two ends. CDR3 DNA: TGTGCCAGCAGTCCAGCAGATACGCAGTATTTT. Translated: CASSPADTQYF.

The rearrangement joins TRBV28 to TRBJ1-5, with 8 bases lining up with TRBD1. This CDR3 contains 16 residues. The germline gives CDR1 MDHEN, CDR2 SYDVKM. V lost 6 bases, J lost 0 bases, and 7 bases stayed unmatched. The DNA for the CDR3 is TGTGCCAGCAGATACAGGGGGTATTATAGCAATCAGCCCCAGCATTTT. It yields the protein CASRYRGYYSNQPQHF.

CDR3 DNA: TGCGCCAGCAGCTTAGCGGGGGCGGTGACAGATACGCAGTATTTT. Amino acids: CASSLAGAVTDTQYF. J is TRBJ2-3 and V is TRBV5-1; 8 nucleotides align to TRBD2. The V gene end was trimmed by 2 bases and the J gene end by 3 bases; junction bases not matched to a gene: 5. The CDR3 sequence is 15 residues long. In germline, CDR1 is SGHRS, CDR2 YFSETQ.

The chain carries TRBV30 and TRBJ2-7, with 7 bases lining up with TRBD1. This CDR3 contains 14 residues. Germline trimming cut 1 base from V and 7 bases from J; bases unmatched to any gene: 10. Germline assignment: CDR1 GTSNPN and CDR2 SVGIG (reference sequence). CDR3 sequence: CAWSEGAPWGEQYF. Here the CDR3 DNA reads TGTGCCTGGAGTGAGGGGGCGCCCTGGGGGGAGCAGTACTTC.

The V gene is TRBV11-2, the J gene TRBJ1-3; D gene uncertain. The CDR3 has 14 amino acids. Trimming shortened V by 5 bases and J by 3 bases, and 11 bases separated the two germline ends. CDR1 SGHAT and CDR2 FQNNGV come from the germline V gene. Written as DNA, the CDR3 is TGTGCCAGCAGCCTGGGGTTCGATGGAAACACCATATATTTT. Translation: CASSLGFDGNTIYF.

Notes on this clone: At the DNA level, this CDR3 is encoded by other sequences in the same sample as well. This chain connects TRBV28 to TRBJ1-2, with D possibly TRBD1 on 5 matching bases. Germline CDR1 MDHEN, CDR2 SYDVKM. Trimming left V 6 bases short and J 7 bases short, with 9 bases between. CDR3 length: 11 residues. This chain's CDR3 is CASSPGSGYTF. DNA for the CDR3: TGTGCCAGCAGCCCAGGGAGTGGCTACACCTTC.

The CDR3, as DNA: TGCGCCAGCAGCCAAGTGGGACGGGGCTCTGGAAACACCATATATTTT. It specifies CASSQVGRGSGNTIYF. V gene TRBV4-1 combines with J gene TRBJ1-3, with a possible D match to TRBD1 (5 bases). V lost 1 base and J lost 0, with 10 bases in between. The CDR3 has 16 amino acids. Looked up from germline, CDR1 is MGHRA and CDR2 is YSYEKL.

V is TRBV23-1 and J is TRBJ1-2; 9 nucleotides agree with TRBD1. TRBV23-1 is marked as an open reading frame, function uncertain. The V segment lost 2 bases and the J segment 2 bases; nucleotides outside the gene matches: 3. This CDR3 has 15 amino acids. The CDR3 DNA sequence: TGCGCCAGCAGTCAACCTACAGGGGGCAACTATGGCTACACCTTC. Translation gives CASSQPTGGNYGYTF.

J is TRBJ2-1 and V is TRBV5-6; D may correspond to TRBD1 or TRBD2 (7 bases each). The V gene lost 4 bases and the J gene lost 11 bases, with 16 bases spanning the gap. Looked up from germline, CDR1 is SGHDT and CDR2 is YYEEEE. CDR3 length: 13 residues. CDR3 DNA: TGTGCCAGCAGCCTCTCAGCGGGACAGCAGCAGTTCTTC. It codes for CASSLSAGQQQFF. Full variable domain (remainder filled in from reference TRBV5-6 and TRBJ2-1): DAGVTQSPTHLIKTRGQQVTLRCSPKSGHDTVSWYQQALGQGPQFIFQYYEEEERQRGNFPDRFSGHQFPNYSSELNVNALLLGDSALYLCASSLSAGQQQFFGPGTRLTVL.

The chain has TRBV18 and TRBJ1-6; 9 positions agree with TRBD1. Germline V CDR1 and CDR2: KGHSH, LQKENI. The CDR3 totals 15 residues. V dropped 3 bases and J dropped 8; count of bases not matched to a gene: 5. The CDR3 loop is CASSPQDRGYSPLHF. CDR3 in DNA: TGTGCCAGCTCACCCCAGGACAGGGGTTATTCACCCCTCCACTTT.

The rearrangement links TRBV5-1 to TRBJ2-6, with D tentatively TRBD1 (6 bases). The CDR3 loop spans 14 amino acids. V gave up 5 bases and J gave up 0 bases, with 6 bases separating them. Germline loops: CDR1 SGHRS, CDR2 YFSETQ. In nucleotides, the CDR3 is TGCGCCAGCAGGGACAGCTCTGGGGCCAACGTCCTGACTTTC. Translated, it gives CASRDSSGANVLTF.

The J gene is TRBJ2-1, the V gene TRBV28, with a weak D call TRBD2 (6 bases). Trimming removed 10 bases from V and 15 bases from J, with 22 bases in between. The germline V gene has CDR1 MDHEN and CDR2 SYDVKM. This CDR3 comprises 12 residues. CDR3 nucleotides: TGTGCCACTGGATCTGGGACTCTGGTTGGGTTCTTC. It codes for CATGSGTLVGFF.

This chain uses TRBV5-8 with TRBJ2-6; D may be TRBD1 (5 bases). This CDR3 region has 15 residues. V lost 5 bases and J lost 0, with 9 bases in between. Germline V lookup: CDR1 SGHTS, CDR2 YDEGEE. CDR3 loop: CASRSGYSGANVLTF. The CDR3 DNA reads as TGTGCCAGCAGGTCAGGGTACTCTGGGGCCAACGTCCTGACTTTC.

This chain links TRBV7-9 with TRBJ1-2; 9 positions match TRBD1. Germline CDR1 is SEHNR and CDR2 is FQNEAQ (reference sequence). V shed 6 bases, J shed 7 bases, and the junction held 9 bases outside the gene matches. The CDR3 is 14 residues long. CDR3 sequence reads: CASRQQGAHRGYTF. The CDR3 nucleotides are TGTGCCAGCAGACAACAGGGGGCGCATCGTGGCTACACCTTC. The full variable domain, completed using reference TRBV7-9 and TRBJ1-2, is DTGVSQNPRHKITKRGQNVTFRCDPISEHNRLYWYRQTLGQGPEFLTYFQNEAQLEKSRLLSDRFSAERPKGSFSTLEIQRTEQGDSAMYLCASRQQGAHRGYTFGSGTRLTVV.

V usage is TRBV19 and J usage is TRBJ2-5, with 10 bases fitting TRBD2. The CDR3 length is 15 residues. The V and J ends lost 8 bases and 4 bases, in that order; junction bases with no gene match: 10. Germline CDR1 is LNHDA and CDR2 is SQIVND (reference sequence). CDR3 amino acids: CASSPKLAGVETQYF. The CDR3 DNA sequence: TGTGCCAGTTCCCCGAAGCTAGCGGGAGTAGAGACCCAGTACTTC.

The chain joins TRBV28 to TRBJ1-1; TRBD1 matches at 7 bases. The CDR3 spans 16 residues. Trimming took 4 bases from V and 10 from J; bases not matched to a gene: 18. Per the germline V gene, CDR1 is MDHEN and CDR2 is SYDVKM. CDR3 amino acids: CASSSNLKTGTRGAFF. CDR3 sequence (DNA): TGTGCCAGCAGTTCCAACCTCAAGACAGGGACCCGAGGAGCTTTCTTT.

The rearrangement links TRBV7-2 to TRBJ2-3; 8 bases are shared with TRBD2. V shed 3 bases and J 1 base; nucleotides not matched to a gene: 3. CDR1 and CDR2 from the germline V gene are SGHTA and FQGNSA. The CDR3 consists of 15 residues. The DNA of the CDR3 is TGTGCCAGCAGCTTCCTGCGGGGGGGCACAGATACGCAGTATTTT. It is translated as CASSFLRGGTDTQYF.

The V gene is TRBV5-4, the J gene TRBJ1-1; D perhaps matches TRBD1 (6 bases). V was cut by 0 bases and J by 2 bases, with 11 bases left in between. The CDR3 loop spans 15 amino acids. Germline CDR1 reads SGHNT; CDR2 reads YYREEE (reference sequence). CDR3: CASSLAGAYNTEAFF. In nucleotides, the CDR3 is TGTGCCAGCAGCTTGGCGGGGGCCTATAACACTGAAGCTTTCTTT.

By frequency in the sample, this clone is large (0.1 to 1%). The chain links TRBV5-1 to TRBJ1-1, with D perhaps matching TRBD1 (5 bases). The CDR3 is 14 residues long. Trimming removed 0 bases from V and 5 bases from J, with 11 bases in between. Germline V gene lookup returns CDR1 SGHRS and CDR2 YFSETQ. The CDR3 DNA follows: TGCGCCAGCAGCTTGGCCCAGGGTCGGACTGAAGCTTTCTTT. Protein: CASSLAQGRTEAFF.

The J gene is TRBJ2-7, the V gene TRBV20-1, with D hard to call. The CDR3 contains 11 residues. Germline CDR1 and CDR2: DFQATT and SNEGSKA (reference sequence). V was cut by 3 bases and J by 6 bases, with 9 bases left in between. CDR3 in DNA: TGCAGTGCTAGCAGCGCCGTCGAGCAGTACTTC. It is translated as CSASSAVEQYF.